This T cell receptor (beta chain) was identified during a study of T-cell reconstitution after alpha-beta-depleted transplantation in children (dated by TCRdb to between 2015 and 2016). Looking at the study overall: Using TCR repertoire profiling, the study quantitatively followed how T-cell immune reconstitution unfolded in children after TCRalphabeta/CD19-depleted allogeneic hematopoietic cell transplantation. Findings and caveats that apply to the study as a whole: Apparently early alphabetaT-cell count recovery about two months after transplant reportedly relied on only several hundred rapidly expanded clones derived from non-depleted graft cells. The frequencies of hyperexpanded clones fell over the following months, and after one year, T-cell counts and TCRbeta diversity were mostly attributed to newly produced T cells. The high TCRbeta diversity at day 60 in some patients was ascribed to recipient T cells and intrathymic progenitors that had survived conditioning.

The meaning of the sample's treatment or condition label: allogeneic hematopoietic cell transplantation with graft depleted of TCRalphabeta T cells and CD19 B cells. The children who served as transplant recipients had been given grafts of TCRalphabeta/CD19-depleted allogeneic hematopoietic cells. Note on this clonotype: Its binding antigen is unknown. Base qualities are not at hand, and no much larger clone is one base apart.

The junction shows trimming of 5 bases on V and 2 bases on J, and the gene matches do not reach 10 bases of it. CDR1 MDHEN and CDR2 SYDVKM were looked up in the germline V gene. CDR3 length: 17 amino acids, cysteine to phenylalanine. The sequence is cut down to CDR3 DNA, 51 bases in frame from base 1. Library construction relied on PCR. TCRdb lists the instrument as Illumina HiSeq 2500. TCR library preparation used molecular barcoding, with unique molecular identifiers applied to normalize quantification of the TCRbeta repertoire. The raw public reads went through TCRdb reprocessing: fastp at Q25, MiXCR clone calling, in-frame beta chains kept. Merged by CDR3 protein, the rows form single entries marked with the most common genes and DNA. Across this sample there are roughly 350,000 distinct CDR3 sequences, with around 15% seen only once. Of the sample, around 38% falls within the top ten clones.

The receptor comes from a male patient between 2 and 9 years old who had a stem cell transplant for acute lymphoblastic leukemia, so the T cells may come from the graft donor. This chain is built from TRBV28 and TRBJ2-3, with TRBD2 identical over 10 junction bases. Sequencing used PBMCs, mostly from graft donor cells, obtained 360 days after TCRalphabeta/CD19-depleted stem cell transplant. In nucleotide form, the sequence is TGTGCCAGCAGTCCATTTAGGGGGACTAGCGTCACAGATACGCAGTATTTT. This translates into CASSPFRGTSVTDTQYF.